Included here is one TCR beta chain sequence, with context. Antigen: not known. There are 13 residues in the CDR3. Germline V CDR1 and CDR2: DFQATT, SNEGSKA (reference sequence). The junction had 4 bases not matched to a gene; V was cut back by 0 bases and J by 5 bases. The data were obtained in a study of T cells in Graves' hyperthyroidism and ophthalmopathy. TCR beta CDR3 regions were amplified from RNA transcripts. The HTBI primer set served for first-round RT-PCR of the TCR CDR3. MiXCR, run by TCRdb on the multiplex PCR reads, gives a single entry per CDR3 protein. This table has over 250,000 distinct CDR3 sequences, 20% to 30% appearing once. The hyperthyroidism was newly diagnosed and had lasted under 2 months; the patients were aged 18 to 65. Each diagnosis drew on symptoms, thyroxine, TRAb, thyroid ultrasound and orbital computed tomography findings. Study-level points and caveats: The model's output predicted ophthalmopathy at a median of around 7 months prior to onset. Most clonotypes expanded in thyroid above 0.001 were likewise present in blood.

The TCR originated in a man between 35 and 55 years old with Graves' hyperthyroidism that later progressed to Graves' ophthalmopathy. The chain joins TRBV20-1 to TRBJ2-7; 7 bases match TRBD1. The sample comprised blood. As DNA, the CDR3 is TGCAGTGCTAGAGATCTACAGGGGAACGAGCAGTACTTC. This sequence encodes CSARDLQGNEQYF.